This T cell receptor beta chain was recovered during a study of cytomegalovirus exposure and HLA in healthy donors. With V trimmed by 6 bases and J by 4 bases, 13 bases remained unmatched. This CDR3 spans 18 amino acids. Looked up from germline, CDR1 is LGHNT and CDR2 is FRNRAP. The PCR ran on 60 Vbeta and 13 Jbeta primers. The table came from immunoSEQ multiplex PCR; TCRdb's copy has only in-frame clones and leaves some out. Of fewer than 200,000 clones detected, almost 80% appear once; the ten largest clones hold just under 6.5%. This receptor was taken from a man aged 35 to 55 in good health and CMV-seropositive. The V gene is TRBV12-5, the J gene TRBJ2-7; 15 nucleotides match TRBD2. The sequencing sample was made of PBMCs. CDR3 residues: CASGTGTSGRPAFYEQYF. The CDR3 nucleotides are TGTGCTAGTGGGACCGGGACTAGCGGGAGGCCAGCCTTTTACGAGCAGTACTTC.